Listed below are T cell receptor beta chains from one sample, sequenced in a study of regulatory T cells in long-lasting Graves disease. From the multiplex PCR reads, TCRdb called clonotypes with MiXCR, one entry per CDR3 protein. Of 400,000 to 550,000 distinct CDR3 sequences detected, 15% to 20% appear once; the ten largest clones hold roughly 10%. The same specimen was also included in a second study, on T cells in Graves' hyperthyroidism and ophthalmopathy.

The sequenced sample was peripheral blood mononuclear cells (PBMCs), obtained at new diagnosis, from a patient treated with antithyroid drugs. Receptors originate from a woman in her twenties or thirties with Graves disease. The CDR3 runs from the conserved cysteine through the conserved F or W. Each record gives: V gene, J gene, D gene, clone size, CDR3 protein, CDR3 DNA. A D gene is named only where the DNA matches it firmly. Expanded clones are given a class, and other clones once, few, many or no size at all.

TRBV20-1	TRBJ2-5	NA	NA	CSARLLEGGETQYF	TGCAGTGCTAGACTACTAGAGGGGGGGGAGACCCAGTACTTC
TRBV27	TRBJ1-4	NA	many	CASSSGEGPYEKLFF	TGTGCCAGCAGTTCCGGGGAGGGGCCATATGAAAAACTGTTTTTT
TRBV6-1	TRBJ2-7	TRBD2	many	CASKSGSSYEQYF	TGTGCCAGCAAGAGCGGGAGCTCCTACGAGCAGTACTTC
TRBV20-1	TRBJ2-7	TRBD2	many	CSTPRLADPYEQYF	TGCAGTACCCCCCGACTAGCGGATCCCTACGAGCAGTACTTC
TRBV7-3	TRBJ1-1	NA	many	CASSSQFNTEAFF	TGTGCCAGCAGCTCACAATTCAACACTGAAGCTTTCTTT
TRBV11-2	TRBJ2-5	TRBD2	NA	CASSLGMGTRAGTQYF	TGTGCCAGCAGCTTGGGGATGGGGACTAGGGCCGGGACCCAGTACTTC
TRBV6-1	TRBJ2-2	NA	many	CASSTLGTRSAGELFF	TGTGCCAGCAGTACTCTCGGGACTCGCTCCGCCGGGGAGCTGTTTTTT
TRBV13	TRBJ2-3	TRBD2	many	CASSPPGTSGSLDTQYF	TGTGCCAGCAGCCCGCCCGGGACTAGCGGGAGTTTGGATACGCAGTATTTT
TRBV5-1	TRBJ2-5	TRBD1	many	CASSAGTGRETQYF	TGCGCCAGCAGCGCGGGGACAGGGCGAGAGACCCAGTACTTC
TRBV19	TRBJ1-1	TRBD1	few	CASSRTGVIMNTEAFF	TGTGCCAGTAGTCGGACAGGGGTTATCATGAACACTGAAGCTTTCTTT
TRBV9	TRBJ2-5	NA	few	CASSEGQVETQYF	TGTGCCAGCAGCGAGGGCCAAGTCGAGACCCAGTACTTC
TRBV12-3/TRBV12-4	TRBJ2-7	TRBD2	many	CASSPQGGLAGVYAYEQYF	TGTGCCAGCAGTCCCCAAGGGGGACTAGCGGGAGTATATGCCTACGAGCAGTACTTC
TRBV28	TRBJ2-3	TRBD2	many	CASTGGTSVTDTQYF	TGTGCCAGCACCGGCGGGACTAGCGTTACAGATACGCAGTATTTT
TRBV5-1	TRBJ2-1	TRBD2	many	CASSTEVSPGLAYEQFF	TGCGCCAGCAGCACGGAAGTCTCCCCGGGACTAGCGTATGAGCAGTTCTTC
TRBV7-2	TRBJ1-3	TRBD1	NA	CASSQDGDSSGNTIYF	TGTGCCAGCAGCCAGGATGGGGACAGTTCTGGAAACACCATATATTTT
TRBV5-7	TRBJ2-1	TRBD2	NA	CASSYRLAGGPKFF	TGTGCCAGCAGCTACCGACTAGCGGGAGGGCCGAAGTTCTTC
TRBV4-2	TRBJ1-5	NA	few	CASSQDLYNQPQHF	TGTGCCAGCAGCCAAGATTTATACAATCAGCCCCAGCATTTT
TRBV4-1	TRBJ1-5	NA	few	CASSQEFFRSGNQPQHF	TGCGCCAGCAGCCAAGAATTTTTTAGGTCGGGCAATCAGCCCCAGCATTTT
TRBV30	TRBJ1-2	NA	many	CAWSVRQGDGYTF	TGTGCCTGGAGTGTGCGGCAGGGCGATGGCTACACCTTC
TRBV15	TRBJ1-1	NA	NA	CATSAGNTEAFF	TGTGCCACCAGCGCCGGTAACACTGAAGCTTTCTTT
TRBV19	TRBJ2-7	TRBD2	NA	CASSIRGLAGGPLDEQYF	TGTGCCAGTAGTATCCGGGGACTAGCGGGAGGGCCACTGGATGAGCAGTACTTC
TRBV9	TRBJ2-3	NA	many	CASSVVGGGGGTDTQYF	TGTGCCAGCAGCGTAGTAGGCGGTGGGGGTGGCACAGATACGCAGTATTTT
TRBV9	TRBJ2-2	TRBD2	many	CASSAHPSTSGTNTGELFF	TGTGCCAGCAGCGCCCACCCCTCCACTAGCGGGACGAACACCGGGGAGCTGTTTTTT
TRBV28	TRBJ2-5	NA	NA	CASSSLPGRGEWETQYF	TGTGCCAGCAGTTCTCTACCCGGTAGGGGGGAGTGGGAGACCCAGTACTTC
TRBV19	TRBJ1-1	NA	many	CASSTRPNTEAFF	TGCGCCAGCAGTACCCGCCCGAACACTGAAGCTTTCTTT
TRBV28	TRBJ2-1	TRBD2	many	CASSFAGEGEQFF	TGTGCCAGCAGTTTTGCGGGAGAGGGTGAGCAGTTCTTC
TRBV20-1	TRBJ2-7	TRBD2	NA	CSAASSGTSYEQYF	TGCAGTGCTGCTTCTAGCGGGACCTCCTACGAGCAGTACTTC
TRBV12-3/TRBV12-4	TRBJ2-1	NA	many	CASSGAGGGSYNEQFF	TGTGCCAGCAGTGGAGCGGGTGGGGGGTCCTACAATGAGCAGTTCTTC
TRBV12-3/TRBV12-4	TRBJ1-1	NA	many	CASSGQMERTEAFF	TGTGCCAGCAGCGGTCAGATGGAGCGGACTGAAGCTTTCTTT
TRBV29-1	TRBJ1-1	NA	many	CSVDGDMEAFF	TGCAGCGTTGACGGGGATATGGAAGCTTTCTTT
TRBV7-9	TRBJ2-1	NA	NA	CASSLQILTASNNEQSF	TGTGCCAGCAGCTTACAGATCTTGACAGCTAGTAACAATGAGCAGTCCTTC
TRBV11-2	TRBJ2-2	NA	many	CASRHYGNTGELFF	TGTGCCAGCAGACATTACGGGAACACCGGGGAGCTGTTTTTT
TRBV7-2	TRBJ2-1	TRBD2	few	CASSKQSGTAYNEQFF	TGTGCGAGTTCTAAGCAGAGCGGGACCGCCTACAATGAGCAGTTCTTC
TRBV20-1	TRBJ2-7	TRBD2	many	CSASPRGLAVGGQYF	TGCAGTGCTAGCCCCCGGGGACTAGCGGTAGGCGGGCAGTACTTC
TRBV10-3	TRBJ1-5	NA	many	CAISERQALGNQPQHF	TGTGCCATCAGTGAAAGACAGGCCTTGGGCAATCAGCCCCAGCATTTT
TRBV14	TRBJ2-2	NA	NA	CASSQKIGPSGTGELFF	TGTGCCAGCAGCCAAAAGATCGGCCCCTCGGGCACCGGGGAGCTGTTTTTT
TRBV7-8	TRBJ1-2	TRBD1	once	CASSPRTGVNYGYTF	TGTGCCAGCAGCCCAAGGACAGGGGTTAACTATGGCTACACCTTC
TRBV9	TRBJ2-1	NA	NA	CASSTLGSRNEQFF	TGTGCCAGCAGCACCCTGGGCAGCCGCAATGAGCAGTTCTTC
TRBV19	TRBJ1-1	NA	few	CASRLGTEAFF	TGTGCCAGTAGGCTGGGCACTGAAGCTTTCTTT
TRBV5-5	TRBJ2-1	NA	many	CASSLELVSYNEQFF	TGTGCCAGCAGCTTGGAACTAGTTTCGTACAATGAGCAGTTCTTC